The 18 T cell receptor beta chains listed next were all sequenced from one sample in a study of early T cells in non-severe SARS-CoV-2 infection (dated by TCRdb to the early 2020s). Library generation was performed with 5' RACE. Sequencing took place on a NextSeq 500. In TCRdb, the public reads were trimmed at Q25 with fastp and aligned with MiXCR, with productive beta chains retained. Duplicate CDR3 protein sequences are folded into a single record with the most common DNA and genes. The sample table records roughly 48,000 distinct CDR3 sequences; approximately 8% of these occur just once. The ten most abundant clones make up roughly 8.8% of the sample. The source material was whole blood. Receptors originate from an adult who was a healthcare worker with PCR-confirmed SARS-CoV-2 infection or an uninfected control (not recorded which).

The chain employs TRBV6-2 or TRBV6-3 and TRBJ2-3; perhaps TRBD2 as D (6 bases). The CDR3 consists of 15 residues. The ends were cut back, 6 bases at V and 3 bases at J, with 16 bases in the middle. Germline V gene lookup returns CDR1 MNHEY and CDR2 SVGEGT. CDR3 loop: CASRRDSPRTDTQYF. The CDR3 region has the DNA TGTGCCAGCAGAAGGGACTCCCCGAGGACAGATACGCAGTATTTT.

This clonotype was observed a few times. The CDR3 sequence: CSARPQGGKETQYF. In nucleotides, the CDR3 is TGCAGTGCTAGACCACAGGGCGGTAAAGAGACCCAGTACTTC. The rearrangement uses TRBV20-1 and TRBJ2-5; D possibly corresponds to TRBD1 (6 bases). CDR1 DFQATT and CDR2 SNEGSKA come from the germline V gene (reference sequence). The length of the CDR3 is 14 residues. V gave up 2 bases and J gave up 3 bases, with 13 bases separating them.

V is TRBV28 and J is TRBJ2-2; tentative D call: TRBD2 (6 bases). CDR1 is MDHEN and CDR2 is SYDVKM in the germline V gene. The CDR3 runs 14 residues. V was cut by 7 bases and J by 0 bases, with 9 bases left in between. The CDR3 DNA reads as TGTGCCAGCATTTCGGGGGCGAACACCGGGGAGCTGTTTTTT. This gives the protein CASISGANTGELFF.

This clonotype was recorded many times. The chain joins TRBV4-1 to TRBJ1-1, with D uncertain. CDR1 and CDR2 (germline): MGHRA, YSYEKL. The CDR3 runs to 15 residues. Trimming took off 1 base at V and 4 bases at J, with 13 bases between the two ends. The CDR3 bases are TGCGCCAGCAGCCAAGTTGTAGCCTCGAGCACTGAAGCTTTCTTT. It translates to CASSQVVASSTEAFF.

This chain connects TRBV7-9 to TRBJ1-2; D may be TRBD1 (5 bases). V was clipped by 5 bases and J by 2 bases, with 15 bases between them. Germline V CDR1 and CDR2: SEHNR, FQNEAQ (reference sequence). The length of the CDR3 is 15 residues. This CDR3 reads CASSPSGGMNYGYTF. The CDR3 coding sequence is TGTGCCAGCAGCCCCTCTGGGGGGATGAACTATGGCTACACCTTC.

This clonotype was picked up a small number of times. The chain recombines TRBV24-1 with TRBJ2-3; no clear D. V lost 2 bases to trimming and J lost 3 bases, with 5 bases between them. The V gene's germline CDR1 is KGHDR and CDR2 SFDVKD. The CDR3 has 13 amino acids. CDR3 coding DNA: TGTGCCACCAGTGATTCGTATACAGATACGCAGTATTTT. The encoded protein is CATSDSYTDTQYF.

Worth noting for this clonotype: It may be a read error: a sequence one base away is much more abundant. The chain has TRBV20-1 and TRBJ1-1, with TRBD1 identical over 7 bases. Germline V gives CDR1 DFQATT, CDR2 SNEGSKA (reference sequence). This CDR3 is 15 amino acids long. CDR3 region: CSARDENRGKTGAFF. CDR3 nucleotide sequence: TGCAGTGCTAGAGATGAAAACAGGGGAAAAACTGGAGCTTTCTTT.

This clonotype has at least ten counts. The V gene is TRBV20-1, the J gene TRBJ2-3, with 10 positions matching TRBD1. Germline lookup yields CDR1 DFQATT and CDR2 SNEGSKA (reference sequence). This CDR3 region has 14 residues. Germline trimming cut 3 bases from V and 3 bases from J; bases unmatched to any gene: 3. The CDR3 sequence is CSARGDRGTDTQYF. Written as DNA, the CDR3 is TGCAGTGCTAGGGGGGACAGGGGAACAGATACGCAGTATTTT.

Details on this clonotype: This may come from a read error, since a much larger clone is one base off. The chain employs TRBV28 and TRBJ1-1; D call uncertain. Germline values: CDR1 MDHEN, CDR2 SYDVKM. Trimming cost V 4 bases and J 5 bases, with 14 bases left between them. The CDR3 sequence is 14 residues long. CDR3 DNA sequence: TGTGCCAGCAGTTCCCGGACCGGTCGGACTGAAGCTTTCTTT. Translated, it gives CASSSRTGRTEAFF.

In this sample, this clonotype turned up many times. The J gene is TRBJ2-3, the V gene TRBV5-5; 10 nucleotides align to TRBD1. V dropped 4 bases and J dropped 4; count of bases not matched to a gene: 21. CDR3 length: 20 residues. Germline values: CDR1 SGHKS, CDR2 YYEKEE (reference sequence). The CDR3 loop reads CASSPAELGPGQGTADTQYF. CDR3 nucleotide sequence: TGTGCCAGCAGCCCGGCCGAGCTCGGTCCGGGACAGGGGACGGCAGATACGCAGTATTTT.

In DNA, the CDR3 is TGTGCCAGCAGCACCGGGACAGGAATTTCCGGCAATCAGCCCCAGCATTTT. Translation gives CASSTGTGISGNQPQHF. V and J are TRBV12-3 or TRBV12-4 and TRBJ1-5; 8 bases agree with TRBD1. V lost 6 bases, J lost 2 bases, and 12 bases stayed unmatched. The CDR3 length is 17 residues.

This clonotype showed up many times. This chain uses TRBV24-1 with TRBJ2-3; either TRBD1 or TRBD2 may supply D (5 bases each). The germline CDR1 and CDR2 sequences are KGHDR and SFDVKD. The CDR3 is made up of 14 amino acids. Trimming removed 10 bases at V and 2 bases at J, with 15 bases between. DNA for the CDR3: TGTGCCACGGGAGACAGACTACTCACAGATACGCAGTATTTT. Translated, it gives CATGDRLLTDTQYF.

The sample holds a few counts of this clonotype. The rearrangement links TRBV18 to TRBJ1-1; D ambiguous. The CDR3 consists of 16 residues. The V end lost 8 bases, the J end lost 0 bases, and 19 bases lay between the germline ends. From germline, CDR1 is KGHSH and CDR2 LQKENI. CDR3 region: CASHLSQTPMNTEAFF. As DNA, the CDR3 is TGTGCCAGCCACCTCTCGCAAACACCGATGAACACTGAAGCTTTCTTT.

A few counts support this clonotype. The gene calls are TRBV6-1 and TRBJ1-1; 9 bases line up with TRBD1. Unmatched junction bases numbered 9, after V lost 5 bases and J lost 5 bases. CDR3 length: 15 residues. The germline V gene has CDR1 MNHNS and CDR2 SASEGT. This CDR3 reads CASSPGGTGRTEAFF. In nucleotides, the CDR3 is TGTGCCAGCAGTCCTGGTGGGACAGGGAGGACTGAAGCTTTCTTT.

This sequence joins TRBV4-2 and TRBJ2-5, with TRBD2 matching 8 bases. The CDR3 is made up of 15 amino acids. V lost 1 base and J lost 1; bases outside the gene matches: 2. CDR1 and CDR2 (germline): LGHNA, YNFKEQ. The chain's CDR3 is CASSQGAGGQETQYF. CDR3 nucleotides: TGTGCCAGCAGCCAAGGGGCGGGAGGCCAAGAGACCCAGTACTTC.

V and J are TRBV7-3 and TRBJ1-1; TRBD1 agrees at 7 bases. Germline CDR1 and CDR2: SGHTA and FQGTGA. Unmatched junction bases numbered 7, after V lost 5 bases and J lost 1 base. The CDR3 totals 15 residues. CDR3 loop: CASSPEGQRNTEAFF. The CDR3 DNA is TGTGCCAGCAGCCCGGAGGGACAGAGGAACACTGAAGCTTTCTTT.

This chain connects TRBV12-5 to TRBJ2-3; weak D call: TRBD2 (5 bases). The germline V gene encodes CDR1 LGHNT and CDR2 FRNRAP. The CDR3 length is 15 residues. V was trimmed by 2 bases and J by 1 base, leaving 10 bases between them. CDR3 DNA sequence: TGTGCTAGTGGTTTGCTCGAGGGTGGCACAGATACGCAGTATTTT. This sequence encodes CASGLLEGGTDTQYF.

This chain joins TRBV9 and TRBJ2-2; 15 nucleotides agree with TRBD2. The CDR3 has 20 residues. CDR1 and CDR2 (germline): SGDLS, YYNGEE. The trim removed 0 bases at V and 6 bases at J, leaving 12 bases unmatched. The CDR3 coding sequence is TGTGCCAGCAGCGTAGGCCCCTGGACTAGCGGGGGGGATCAAGCCGGGGAGCTGTTTTTT. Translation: CASSVGPWTSGGDQAGELFF.